A single sample is the source of the 28 T cell receptor beta chains below, sequenced in a study of OX40 agonist ivuxolimab in advanced cancers. Clones were sequenced by immunoSEQ multiplex PCR, and TCRdb holds only the in-frame ones, with some missing. The data hold fewer than 70,000 clones, with around 90% observed a single time. The sequences come from CD4+ or CD8+ T cells sorted from blood, collected in a trial of the OX40 agonist ivuxolimab. All receptors come from an adult with an advanced solid tumor such as melanoma, head and neck, liver or kidney cancer.

This chain uses TRBV11-2 with TRBJ2-2; D is perhaps TRBD1 or TRBD2 (5 bases each). V lost 5 bases, J lost 5 bases, and 18 bases lay in between. Germline V gene data show CDR1 as SGHAT and CDR2 as FQNNGV. There are 16 residues in the CDR3. CDR3 sequence (DNA): TGTGCCAGCAGCGAACTGAGTCTAGGGACGACCGGGGAGCTGTTTTTT. Protein: CASSELSLGTTGELFF.

The chain has TRBV7-9 and TRBJ1-1; D gene uncertain. The CDR3 sequence is 16 residues long. CDR1 and CDR2 (germline): SEHNR, FQNEAQ (reference sequence). The V and J ends lost 5 bases and 3 bases respectively, with 19 bases between them. This CDR3 reads CASSAEPGKSYTEAFF. Here the CDR3 DNA reads TGTGCCAGCAGCGCAGAGCCGGGGAAATCTTACACTGAAGCTTTCTTT.

This chain's CDR3 is CASSQDRHNSYEQYF. The CDR3 DNA follows: TGCGCCAGCAGCCAAGATAGGCATAACTCCTACGAGCAGTACTTC. The chain couples TRBV4-3 to TRBJ2-7; D call uncertain. This CDR3 contains 15 residues. Trimming took 0 bases from V and 0 from J, leaving 9 bases between them. Per the germline V gene, CDR1 is LGHNA and CDR2 is YSLEER.

This clone was seen only a few times. This chain uses TRBV6-5 with TRBJ2-7; 10 positions agree with TRBD1. The CDR3 has 16 amino acids. CDR1 and CDR2 (germline): MNHEY, SVGAGI. The trim removed 4 bases at V and 2 bases at J, leaving 8 bases unmatched. CDR3 region: CASSLTRTGGTYEQYF. DNA for the CDR3: TGTGCCAGCAGTTTAACCCGGACAGGGGGTACCTACGAGCAGTACTTC.

This rearrangement joins TRBV2 to TRBJ2-3; 11 nucleotides align to TRBD2. The CDR3 extends over 17 amino acids. Germline V CDR1 and CDR2: SNHLY, FYNNEI. The V and J ends lost 2 bases and 2 bases, in that order; junction bases with no gene match: 6. In DNA, the CDR3 is TGTGCCAGCAGTGAATACGCTAGCGGGGGGACCACAGATACGCAGTATTTT. It specifies CASSEYASGGTTDTQYF.

The rearrangement uses TRBV27 and TRBJ1-4, with D possibly TRBD1 on 5 matching bases. CDR1 MNHEY and CDR2 SMNVEV come from the germline V gene (reference sequence). V shed 2 bases and J shed 4 bases, with 11 bases lying between them. The CDR3 is 15 residues long. CDR3 nucleotides: TGTGCCAGCAGTTTACAATGGGGCAGTAATGAAAAACTGTTTTTT. Its translation is CASSLQWGSNEKLFF.

The rearrangement uses TRBV6-1 and TRBJ2-7, with 7 bases identical to TRBD2. The germline gives CDR1 MNHNS, CDR2 SASEGT. The CDR3 has 15 amino acids. Unmatched junction bases numbered 10, after V lost 6 bases and J lost 2 bases. CDR3 residues: CASRAYLAATYEQYF. CDR3 in DNA: TGTGCCAGCAGGGCCTACCTAGCGGCTACCTACGAGCAGTACTTC.

The chain recombines TRBV6-5 with TRBJ1-5; TRBD1 matches at 7 bases. The CDR3 is 15 residues long. The junction had 9 bases not matched to a gene; V was cut back by 6 bases and J by 4 bases. Germline CDR1 reads MNHEY; CDR2 reads SVGAGI. CDR3: CASRPRQGGNQPQHF. CDR3 nucleotides: TGTGCCAGCAGGCCCCGACAGGGTGGGAATCAGCCCCAGCATTTT.

This rearrangement joins TRBV28 to TRBJ2-7; D unclear. The CDR3 has 13 residues. V lost 3 bases and J lost 5, with 11 bases in between. Germline assignment: CDR1 MDHEN and CDR2 SYDVKM. CDR3 loop: CASSFKGTDEQYV. As DNA, the CDR3 is TGTGCCAGCAGTTTTAAGGGAACCGACGAGCAGTACGTC.

The chain carries TRBV7-3 and TRBJ2-1; D possibly matches TRBD1 or TRBD2 (5 bases each). CDR3 length: 16 residues. V was pared by 1 base and J by 0 bases, with 10 bases between. CDR1 SGHTA and CDR2 FQGTGA come from the germline V gene. Written as DNA, the CDR3 is TGTGCCAGCAGCTTAATGGCAGGGAGCTCCTACAATGAGCAGTTCTTC. It translates to CASSLMAGSSYNEQFF.

The chain combines TRBV4-1 with TRBJ2-2, with a weak D call TRBD2 (5 bases). V shed 0 bases and J shed 0 bases, with 8 bases lying between them. The CDR3 is 16 amino acids. From germline, CDR1 is MGHRA and CDR2 YSYEKL. The CDR3 nucleotides read TGCGCCAGCAGCCAAGATTCGGGGACGAACACCGGGGAGCTGTTTTTT. Translation: CASSQDSGTNTGELFF.

The chain has TRBV4-1 and TRBJ1-1; 9 bases are shared with TRBD1. This CDR3 is 12 amino acids long. Germline CDR1 and CDR2: MGHRA and YSYEKL. V lost 4 bases, J lost 8 bases, and 2 bases stayed unmatched. CDR3 region: CASSRTGAEAFF. Here the CDR3 DNA reads TGCGCCAGCAGCCGGACAGGGGCCGAAGCTTTCTTT.

V gene TRBV13 combines with J gene TRBJ2-1; D remains ambiguous. The CDR3 runs 13 residues. CDR1 PRHDT and CDR2 FYEKMQ come from the germline V gene (reference sequence). The V end was cut by 0 bases, the J end by 6 bases, with 6 bases between. CDR3 amino acids: CASSLGKSNEQFF. DNA of the CDR3: TGTGCCAGCAGCTTAGGCAAATCCAATGAGCAGTTCTTC.

The chain joins TRBV27 to TRBJ1-1; D call uncertain. Trimming left V 3 bases short and J 6 bases short, with 8 bases between. In germline, CDR1 is MNHEY, CDR2 SMNVEV (reference sequence). CDR3 length: 12 amino acids. The chain's CDR3 is CASSFLGAEAFF. The CDR3 bases are TGTGCCAGCAGTTTCCTCGGGGCTGAAGCTTTCTTT.

V and J are TRBV15 and TRBJ2-7; a possible D gene is TRBD1 (6 bases). CDR3 size: 14 residues. Germline V lookup: CDR1 LNHNV, CDR2 YYDKDF (reference sequence). The V gene lost 0 bases and the J gene lost 1 base, with 7 bases spanning the gap. The CDR3 nucleotides read TGTGCCACCAGCAGAGATACAGGGTCCTACGAGCAGTACTTC. Translated: CATSRDTGSYEQYF.

The genes are TRBV18 and TRBJ2-1, with a possible D match to TRBD2 (7 bases). CDR3 size: 14 residues. Germline loops: CDR1 KGHSH, CDR2 LQKENI. V lost 2 bases to trimming and J lost 8 bases, with 13 bases between them. The CDR3 sequence is CASSPGGGGDEQFF. CDR3 sequence (DNA): TGTGCCAGCTCACCAGGCGGGGGCGGGGATGAGCAGTTCTTC.

This chain joins TRBV30 and TRBJ2-7, with 7 bases matching TRBD2. The CDR3 has 12 amino acids. V shed 0 bases and J 6 bases; nucleotides not matched to a gene: 2. CDR1 is GTSNPN, CDR2 SVGIG, per germline (reference sequence). The CDR3 loop reads CAWSVPGGEQYF. CDR3 nucleotide sequence: TGTGCCTGGAGTGTACCGGGGGGCGAGCAGTACTTC. Complete variable domain (other parts from reference TRBV30 and TRBJ2-7): SQTIHQWPATLVQPVGSPLSLECTVEGTSNPNLYWYRQAAGRGLQLLFYSVGIGQISSEVPQNLSASRPQDRQFILSSKKLLLSDSGFYLCAWSVPGGEQYFGPGTRLTVT.

The chain combines TRBV5-6 with TRBJ1-6; 10 bases align to TRBD1. V shed 9 bases, J shed 4 bases, and the junction held 7 bases outside the gene matches. The CDR3 spans 15 residues. CDR1 is SGHDT, CDR2 YYEEEE, per germline. CDR3 residues: CATSGTGVYNSPLHF. CDR3 bases: TGTGCCACCTCCGGGACAGGGGTTTATAATTCACCCCTCCACTTT.

The chain recombines TRBV27 with TRBJ2-1, with D unclear. CDR3 length equals 16 residues. V gave up 6 bases and J gave up 9 bases, with 24 bases separating them. The germline gives CDR1 MNHEY, CDR2 SMNVEV (reference sequence). CDR3 in amino acids: CASRPFAGSPFSEQFF. CDR3 nucleotides: TGTGCCAGCAGACCCTTCGCCGGAAGCCCTTTTAGTGAGCAGTTCTTC.

The chain joins TRBV9 to TRBJ1-1; no clear D. The germline V gene encodes CDR1 SGDLS and CDR2 YYNGEE. The CDR3 length is 17 residues. V lost 3 bases, J lost 1 base, and 19 bases lay in between. CDR3 bases: TGTGCCAGCAGCGCCTCCCCGCAGGACGCCAAGAACACTGAAGCTTTCTTT. Translating gives CASSASPQDAKNTEAFF.

V gene TRBV5-1 combines with J gene TRBJ2-7, with D hard to call. The germline CDR1 and CDR2 sequences are SGHRS and YFSETQ. The CDR3 contains 17 residues. The V gene lost 0 bases and the J gene lost 0 bases, with 16 bases spanning the gap. The CDR3 here is CASSLGVVVGVSYEQYF. For the CDR3, the DNA is TGCGCCAGCAGCTTGGGGGTCGTGGTTGGGGTCTCCTACGAGCAGTACTTC.

This rearrangement joins TRBV28 to TRBJ2-5; D unclear. This CDR3 is built from 11 residues. V lost 2 bases to trimming and J lost 6 bases, with 4 bases between them. The germline V gene has CDR1 MDHEN and CDR2 SYDVKM. CDR3 bases: TGTGCCAGCAGTTTAGCGAAGACCCAGTACTTC. It encodes CASSLAKTQYF.

In its sample, this clone was seen a few times. V usage is TRBV6-1 and J usage is TRBJ2-1, with TRBD1 identical over 7 bases. In germline, CDR1 is MNHNS, CDR2 SASEGT. The junction had 1 base not matched to a gene; V was cut back by 6 bases and J by 8 bases. The CDR3 runs to 11 residues. The CDR3 DNA sequence: TGTGCCAGCAGGCAGGGGGATGAGCAGTTCTTC. Its protein is CASRQGDEQFF.

The chain joins TRBV27 to TRBJ2-3, with TRBD1 matching over 9 bases. Germline trimming cut 6 bases from V and 2 bases from J; bases unmatched to any gene: 3. Germline assignment: CDR1 MNHEY and CDR2 SMNVEV (reference sequence). The length of the CDR3 is 14 residues. The CDR3 DNA reads as TGTGCCAGCAGACAGGGGGCGCCCACAGATACGCAGTATTTT. It encodes CASRQGAPTDTQYF.

The chain links TRBV7-9 to TRBJ1-6, with D possibly matching TRBD1 (6 bases). Germline V gene lookup returns CDR1 SEHNR and CDR2 FQNEAQ (reference sequence). Trimming shortened V by 8 bases and J by 8 bases, and 28 bases separated the two germline ends. The CDR3 runs to 18 residues. In nucleotides, the CDR3 is TGTGCCAGCGGGTCGGGCAGGGGAATTGTCGGTTCGGATTCACCCCTCCACTTT. Translation gives CASGSGRGIVGSDSPLHF. Complete variable domain (other parts from reference TRBV7-9 and TRBJ1-6): DTGVSQNPRHKITKRGQNVTFRCDPISEHNRLYWYRQTLGQGPEFLTYFQNEAQLEKSRLLSDRFSAERPKGSFSTLEIQRTEQGDSAMYLCASGSGRGIVGSDSPLHFGNGTRLTVT.

The J gene is TRBJ1-2, the V gene TRBV9, with D hard to call. V lost 4 bases and J lost 1, with 14 bases in between. This CDR3 has 15 amino acids. Germline CDR1 is SGDLS and CDR2 is YYNGEE. CDR3 loop: CASSPEWVVNYGYTF. The CDR3 nucleotides read TGTGCCAGCAGCCCCGAGTGGGTTGTTAACTATGGCTACACCTTC.

This clone was found a few times. The chain employs TRBV28 and TRBJ2-7; unclear D gene. Trimming left V 6 bases short and J 0 bases short, with 12 bases between. The CDR3 consists of 14 residues. CDR1 and CDR2 from the germline V gene are MDHEN and SYDVKM. CDR3 in amino acids: CASSLGTISYEQYF. DNA for the CDR3: TGTGCCAGCAGCCTCGGAACCATCTCCTACGAGCAGTACTTC.

The chain joins TRBV9 to TRBJ1-2; D possibly corresponds to TRBD1 (5 bases). Germline CDR1 is SGDLS and CDR2 is YYNGEE. The CDR3 spans 14 residues. V gave up 1 base and J gave up 12 bases, with 19 bases separating them. CDR3 residues: CASSVKGGRDPNTF. CDR3 DNA sequence: TGTGCCAGCAGCGTAAAAGGAGGGAGGGACCCAAACACCTTC.